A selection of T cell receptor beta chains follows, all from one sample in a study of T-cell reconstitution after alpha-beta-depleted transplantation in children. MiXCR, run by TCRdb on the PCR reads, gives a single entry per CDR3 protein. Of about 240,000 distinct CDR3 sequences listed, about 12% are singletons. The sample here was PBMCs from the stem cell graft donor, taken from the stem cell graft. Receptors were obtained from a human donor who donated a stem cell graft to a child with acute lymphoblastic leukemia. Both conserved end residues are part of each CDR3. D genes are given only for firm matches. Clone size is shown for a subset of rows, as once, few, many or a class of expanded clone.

CDR3nt: TGTGCCAGCAGTTACTCGTGGAGGGGATCAGACACCTTC
CDR3aa: CASSYSWRGSDTF
abundance: many
d_gene: NA
v_gene: TRBV6-2/TRBV6-3
j_gene: TRBJ1-2

CDR3nt: TGTGCCAGCAGCACACCTTATAACGAGCAGTACTTC
CDR3aa: CASSTPYNEQYF
abundance: many
d_gene: NA
v_gene: TRBV27
j_gene: TRBJ2-7

CDR3nt: TGTGCCAGCAGTTCCCTCGGACGGACACCCACCTACGAGCAGTACTTC
CDR3aa: CASSSLGRTPTYEQYF
abundance: many
d_gene: NA
v_gene: TRBV6-2/TRBV6-3
j_gene: TRBJ2-7

CDR3nt: TGTGCCAGCAGCCTACCCTTACCGGGACAGGGAGCTACTAATGAAAAACTGTTTTTT
CDR3aa: CASSLPLPGQGATNEKLFF
abundance: NA
d_gene: TRBD1
v_gene: TRBV4-2
j_gene: TRBJ1-4

CDR3nt: TGTGCCAGCAGTTCCTTCCTGAGTTCCCCAAACAATGAGCAGTTCTTC
CDR3aa: CASSSFLSSPNNEQFF
abundance: many
d_gene: NA
v_gene: TRBV12-3/TRBV12-4
j_gene: TRBJ2-1

CDR3nt: TGTGCCAGCAGCTTCGAGGGGCCGTCACCCCTCCACTTT
CDR3aa: CASSFEGPSPLHF
abundance: many
d_gene: NA
v_gene: TRBV7-8
j_gene: TRBJ1-6

CDR3nt: TGTGCCAGCAGCTTATTGAACACACCGAACACCGGGGAGCTGTTTTTT
CDR3aa: CASSLLNTPNTGELFF
abundance: many
d_gene: NA
v_gene: TRBV5-5
j_gene: TRBJ2-2

CDR3nt: TGTGCCAGCAGTTACCAGGGGGCTGGACAGCCCCAGCATTTT
CDR3aa: CASSYQGAGQPQHF
abundance: few
d_gene: TRBD1
v_gene: TRBV27
j_gene: TRBJ1-5

CDR3nt: TGTGCCAGCAGCTTCGCCGGCGGAACCTACGAGCAGTACTTC
CDR3aa: CASSFAGGTYEQYF
abundance: NA
d_gene: NA
v_gene: TRBV5-4
j_gene: TRBJ2-7

CDR3nt: TGTGCCAGCAGTGGACAGGGGGCAACCCCCAATGAGCAGTTCTTC
CDR3aa: CASSGQGATPNEQFF
abundance: many
d_gene: TRBD1
v_gene: TRBV12-3/TRBV12-4
j_gene: TRBJ2-1

CDR3nt: TGTGCCGGCAGTTTAGGGACTAGCGGGAGCCACGAGCAGTACTTC
CDR3aa: CAGSLGTSGSHEQYF
abundance: NA
d_gene: TRBD2
v_gene: TRBV28
j_gene: TRBJ2-7

CDR3nt: TGCAGTGCTAGTTCCCAGGTTAACACTGAAGCTTTCTTT
CDR3aa: CSASSQVNTEAFF
abundance: many
d_gene: NA
v_gene: TRBV20-1
j_gene: TRBJ1-1

CDR3nt: TGTGCCAGCAGTCCTGACTGGGGGCCCCAGGATGAGCAGTTCTTC
CDR3aa: CASSPDWGPQDEQFF
abundance: many
d_gene: NA
v_gene: TRBV27
j_gene: TRBJ2-1

CDR3nt: TGTGCCAGCAGCCACCTATTTGTCACTGAAGCTTTCTTT
CDR3aa: CASSHLFVTEAFF
abundance: many
d_gene: NA
v_gene: TRBV7-2
j_gene: TRBJ1-1

CDR3nt: TGCGCCAGCAGCTTGTTAGGCGATTCGGTCGGCTACACCTTC
CDR3aa: CASSLLGDSVGYTF
abundance: few
d_gene: NA
v_gene: TRBV5-1
j_gene: TRBJ1-2

CDR3nt: TGCGCCAGCAGCGCGGGGACGGCCGGGGAGCTGTTTTTT
CDR3aa: CASSAGTAGELFF
abundance: NA
d_gene: NA
v_gene: TRBV5-1
j_gene: TRBJ2-2

CDR3nt: TGTGCCAGCAGCCCGGGACAGTATATCGACGAGCAGTACTTC
CDR3aa: CASSPGQYIDEQYF
abundance: many
d_gene: TRBD1
v_gene: TRBV3-1
j_gene: TRBJ2-7

CDR3nt: TGTGCCAGCAGCTTTATCGGGGAAGAGCAGTTCTTC
CDR3aa: CASSFIGEEQFF
abundance: many
d_gene: NA
v_gene: TRBV5-5
j_gene: TRBJ2-1

CDR3nt: TGCAGTGTCAAAGCTTATGGCTACACCTTC
CDR3aa: CSVKAYGYTF
abundance: many
d_gene: NA
v_gene: TRBV20-1
j_gene: TRBJ1-2

CDR3nt: TGCGCCAGCAGCTTGTCTCGGGACAAGTATGGCTACACCTTC
CDR3aa: CASSLSRDKYGYTF
abundance: many
d_gene: NA
v_gene: TRBV5-1
j_gene: TRBJ1-2

CDR3nt: TGCAGCGTTGCGGGCTTTAGCCGTGACGAGCAGTACTTC
CDR3aa: CSVAGFSRDEQYF
abundance: many
d_gene: NA
v_gene: TRBV29-1
j_gene: TRBJ2-7

CDR3nt: TGTGCCAGCAAGAATTTAGTGGTTTCGGATACGCAGTATTTT
CDR3aa: CASKNLVVSDTQYF
abundance: many
d_gene: NA
v_gene: TRBV28
j_gene: TRBJ2-3